This entry lists 5 T cell receptor beta chains sequenced from one sample in a study of blood T cell repertoires in COVID-19. TCRdb's copy holds only in-frame clones and misses some; the assay was immunoSEQ multiplex PCR. The sample records about 120,000 clones, more than 65% being singletons. Material for sequencing was peripheral blood. The receptors here all came from a human donor in a cohort sampled during active COVID-19.

The rearrangement links TRBV28 to TRBJ2-5; 8 nucleotides agree with TRBD1. This CDR3 region has 18 residues. The germline V gene has CDR1 MDHEN and CDR2 SYDVKM. V was clipped by 4 bases and J by 5 bases; unmatched bases: 18. CDR3 nucleotide sequence: TGTGCCAGCAGTTACGGCTTAACCTCGACAGGGGCAGGGGAGACCCAGTACTTC. Its translation is CASSYGLTSTGAGETQYF.

CDR3 DNA sequence: TGCGCCAGCAGTGAGTTCCAGGGTGGCGCAGATACGCAGTATTTT. Residues: CASSEFQGGADTQYF. The chain combines TRBV10-1 with TRBJ2-3, with D possibly matching TRBD1 (5 bases). The germline V and J ends were trimmed by 1 base and 4 bases, with 12 bases remaining between them. Germline values: CDR1 WNHNN, CDR2 SYGVQD (reference sequence). The CDR3 sequence is 15 residues long.

The chain employs TRBV5-3 and TRBJ2-3; D gene uncertain. TRBV5-3 is recorded as an ORF, its role being uncertain. The V end lost 6 bases, the J end lost 0 bases, and 20 bases lay between the germline ends. CDR3 size: 17 residues. CDR3 amino acids: CARIEARWLPSTDTQYF. The CDR3 region has the DNA TGTGCCAGAATTGAGGCCCGATGGCTACCTAGCACAGATACGCAGTATTTT.

This clone was seen once. The chain is built from TRBV7-2 and TRBJ2-3, with a tentative D call TRBD1 (6 bases). CDR1 is SGHTA and CDR2 is FQGNSA in the germline V gene. Deletions cut 4 bases from V and 0 bases from J, with 11 bases between. The CDR3 length is 15 residues. The CDR3 DNA sequence: TGTGCCAGCAGCTCCCAACAGGGAAGCACAGATACGCAGTATTTT. The encoded protein is CASSSQQGSTDTQYF.

In regard to this clone: A read error may explain this, as a much larger clone is one base away. V usage is TRBV12-3 or TRBV12-4 and J usage is TRBJ1-1, with a tentative D call TRBD1 (5 bases). CDR3 length equals 13 residues. Trimming took 3 bases from V and 4 from J, leaving 9 bases between them. The CDR3 spells CASSFSGGTEAFF. CDR3 nucleotides: TGTGCCAGCAGTTTCTCGGGGGGCACTGAAGCTTTCTTT.